One sample yielded the 4 T cell receptor beta chains listed below, sequenced in a study of CD8 T cells in Susac syndrome. With random hexamers, 0.5 to 1 ug RNA was reverse transcribed. Each CDR3 protein gets one entry after TCRdb re-called the immunoSEQ multiplex PCR reads with MiXCR. The table records about 300,000 distinct CDR3 sequences, roughly 85% of them present only once. Sequencing was done on a sample of CD8+ T cells from PBMCs. These receptor sequences come from a human donor with multiple sclerosis.

CDR3 in amino acids: CASSGTQPEAFF. The CDR3 DNA reads as TGTGCCAGCAGTGGTACCCAGCCCGAAGCTTTCTTT. The chain uses TRBV7-9 and TRBJ1-1; no reliable D call. Germline assignment: CDR1 SEHNR and CDR2 FQNEAQ (reference sequence). The V end was cut by 6 bases, the J end by 8 bases, with 13 bases between. The CDR3 totals 12 residues.

This clonotype was counted only a few times. The chain is built from TRBV28 and TRBJ2-3, with 7 bases lining up with TRBD2. This CDR3 contains 16 residues. V was clipped by 5 bases and J by 4 bases; unmatched bases: 12. The germline V gene encodes CDR1 MDHEN and CDR2 SYDVKM. The CDR3 DNA reads TGTGCCAGCAGTCCGGGGGTAGCGGGTTTTGCAGATACGCAGTATTTT. Translating it yields CASSPGVAGFADTQYF.

The chain has TRBV7-8 and TRBJ2-7; D is unresolved. Germline V gene data show CDR1 as SGHVS and CDR2 as FQNEAQ. Trimming left V 5 bases short and J 2 bases short, with 13 bases between. This CDR3 region has 14 residues. CDR3 region: CASSGEWAPYEQYF. Here the CDR3 DNA reads TGTGCCAGCAGCGGAGAATGGGCTCCCTACGAGCAGTACTTC.

The chain employs TRBV5-1 and TRBJ2-7; 7 bases are shared with TRBD2. V lost 1 base to trimming and J lost 7 bases; unmatched junction nucleotides: 11. Germline V gives CDR1 SGHRS, CDR2 YFSETQ. The CDR3 sequence is 15 residues long. This CDR3 reads CASSLIAREGKEQYF. In nucleotides, the CDR3 is TGCGCCAGCAGCTTGATCGCCAGGGAGGGGAAAGAGCAGTACTTC.